This T cell receptor (beta chain) originates from a study of blood T cell repertoires in COVID-19 (TCRdb year 2020). In the study overall: Samples from collaborators originated in the United States, Italy and Spain and spanned both the acute and convalescent phases of COVID-19. The material from the prospective study consisted of cDNA or gDNA derived from T cells, B-cell-depleted T cells, or PBMCs. Deeply sampled blood TCRbeta repertoires from subjects exposed to, actively infected with, or recovered from COVID-19 were included in the dataset. A freely available public database, intended as a resource for researchers studying the immune response to SARS-CoV-2, is where the repertoires were released. The samples were drawn from the first 160 participants of the ongoing ImmuneRACE study and from over 950 subjects provided by 6 global collaborators. Nearly every sample came with metadata listing a de-identified subject ID, COVID-19 status, age in years and sex. HLA class I and class II types, where available, came from metadata supplied by the sample provider rather than from assay-based typing. Findings and caveats that apply to the study as a whole: The amount of clinical and demographic metadata varied by source and participant and was provided uncurated.

Its CDR3 holds 13 amino acids, cysteine through phenylalanine. Of the read, only the CDR3 DNA is kept; its 39 bases are in frame from base 1. V is shortened by 6 bases, J by 0 bases, and the region joining them spans 8 bases. CDR1 is given as MNHEY and CDR2 as SVGAGI, both from the germline V gene. Each collaborating institution followed its own protocols to collect whole blood in K2EDTA tubes. For TCRbeta analysis, collaborators shipped samples in one of three forms: frozen whole blood, isolated PBMCs, or DNA extracted from either of those sample types. On this clone itself: It lacks a known antigen. Nothing much larger sits one base from this clone, and base qualities are not available. Distinct nucleotide sequences in the sample also encode this CDR3.

The immunoSEQ Assay, a bias-controlled multiplex PCR, was used to amplify TCRbeta CDR3 regions from genomic DNA. Per the source publication's procedure: Nucleated cell counts per sample were estimated from amplification of reference gene primers within the assay. To quantify the absolute abundance of each unique TCRbeta CDR3 rearrangement, sequence reads were collapsed and filtered. Productive Simpson clonality was computed per sample as the square root of Simpson's diversity index over productive rearrangements. TCRdb limited this immuneACCESS table to in-frame rearrangements with V and J called. A share of clones is missing; checked studies link under half to unresolved V genes, and the rest is unexplained. The DNA gave D and trimming, while V, J and clone size come from that table. Counted in this sample were hundreds of thousands of clones; roughly 90% of them appeared once. The ten top clones hold 3% to 4% of the sample.

The sequenced sample consisted of peripheral blood. The receptor comes from a woman aged 45-65 years with active or convalescent COVID-19. The chain is encoded by TRBV6-5 joined to TRBJ1-1; D gene: possibly TRBD1, on 6 matching bases. The DNA reads as follows: TGTGCCAGCAGGAGGACAGTGAACACTGAAGCTTTCTTT. It codes for CASRRTVNTEAFF.